This TCR beta chain stems from a study of blood T cell repertoires in COVID-19. About the study: T cells, B-cell-depleted T cells, or PBMCs supplied cDNA or gDNA.

The Seattle site enrolled patients during active infection and followed them longitudinally. This clone was recorded once. Germline CDR1 and CDR2: MNHNY and SVGAGI (reference sequence). V gave up 0 bases and J gave up 3 bases, with 15 bases separating them. The length of the CDR3 is 16 residues. Source study methods: Cell counts per sample came from amplifying reference gene primers. Profiled with immunoSEQ multiplex PCR; TCRdb holds only in-frame clones, not every one. V and J calls and clone size follow that table, whereas D and trimming were derived from the DNA. The repertoire holds more than 300,000 clones, with over 70% as singletons.

The J gene is TRBJ2-7, the V gene TRBV6-6, with D possibly being TRBD2 (5 bases). This TCR came from a woman aged 45-65 years with COVID-19, enrolled during active disease. The sample taken for sequencing was peripheral blood. The CDR3 DNA is TGTGCCAGCAGTTACTCTGAGAGGGAGCAAAGCTACGAGCAGTACTTC. Translation: CASSYSEREQSYEQYF.